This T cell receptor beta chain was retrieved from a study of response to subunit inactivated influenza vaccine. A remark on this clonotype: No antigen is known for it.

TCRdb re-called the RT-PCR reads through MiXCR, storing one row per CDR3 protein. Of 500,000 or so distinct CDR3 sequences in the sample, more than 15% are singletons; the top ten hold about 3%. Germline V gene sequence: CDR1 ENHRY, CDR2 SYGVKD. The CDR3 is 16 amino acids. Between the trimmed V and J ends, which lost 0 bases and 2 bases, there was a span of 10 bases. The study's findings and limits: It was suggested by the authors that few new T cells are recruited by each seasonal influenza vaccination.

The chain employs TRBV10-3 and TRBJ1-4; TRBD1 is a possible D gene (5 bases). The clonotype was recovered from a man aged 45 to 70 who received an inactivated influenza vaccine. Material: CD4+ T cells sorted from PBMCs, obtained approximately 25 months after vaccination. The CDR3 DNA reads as TGTGCCATCAGTGAGTCCCCGGGGGAGACTAATGAAAAACTGTTTTTT. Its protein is CAISESPGETNEKLFF.